A single sample is the source of the 29 T cell receptor beta chains below, sequenced in a study of regulatory T cells in long-lasting Graves disease. According to the study, TCR beta libraries were built with iRepertoire HTBI primers and CDR3-region Arm-PCR. TCRdb independently ran MiXCR on the multiplex PCR reads; one entry per CDR3 protein. The sample records around 400,000 distinct CDR3 sequences, 15% to 18% being singletons. Time point defined: newly diagnosed GD, antithyroid drugs for less than 3 months. PBMC RNA served as the TCR library source. The specimen was peripheral blood mononuclear cells (PBMCs), collected at new diagnosis, from a patient treated with antithyroid drugs. These receptors originate from a female donor with Graves disease.

The sample holds many counts of this clonotype. J is TRBJ2-4 and V is TRBV2; perhaps TRBD2 as D (5 bases). Deletions cut 8 bases from V and 7 bases from J, with 12 bases between. The CDR3 has 12 amino acids. CDR1 is SNHLY and CDR2 is FYNNEI in the germline V gene. CDR3 sequence: CASENRGNIQYF. CDR3 DNA: TGTGCCAGCGAAAATAGAGGGAACATTCAGTACTTC.

At least ten counts were recorded for this clonotype. The V gene is TRBV15, the J gene TRBJ1-3, with D possibly being TRBD1 (5 bases). The ends were cut back, 0 bases at V and 3 bases at J, with 12 bases in the middle. The V gene's germline CDR1 is LNHNV and CDR2 YYDKDF (reference sequence). CDR3 size: 16 residues. CDR3 in DNA: TGTGCCACCAGCAGAGAAGGCAGGGTATATGGAAACACCATATATTTT. This translates into CATSREGRVYGNTIYF.

The chain is built from TRBV7-3 and TRBJ2-3; D is perhaps TRBD2 (5 bases). The assigned J gene may be wrong: the sequence end matches TRBJ2-7 better. Germline-derived CDR1 and CDR2 are SGHTA and FQGTGA. The CDR3 totals 14 residues. CDR3 region: CASSPALATYEQYF. The CDR3 nucleotides are TGTGCCAGCAGTCCGGCCCTAGCTACCTACGAGCAGTACTTC.

This chain links TRBV7-9 with TRBJ1-1; 8 nucleotides line up with TRBD1. The CDR3 loop spans 16 amino acids. Trimming removed 5 bases from V and 1 base from J; junction bases left unmatched: 9. Germline V gene data show CDR1 as SEHNR and CDR2 as FQNEAQ (reference sequence). CDR3 nucleotide sequence: TGTGCCAGCAGCCCAGAGACAGGGGCCGGGAACACTGAAGCTTTCTTT. Protein: CASSPETGAGNTEAFF.

A note on this clonotype: This could be a read error, since a much larger clone is one nucleotide away. V and J are TRBV12-3 or TRBV12-4 and TRBJ2-1, with 12 bases fitting TRBD1. The CDR3 runs 14 residues. The CDR3 is CASRRGQGANERFF. The CDR3, as DNA: TGTGCCAGCAGAAGGGGACAGGGGGCCAATGAGCGGTTCTTC.

Ten or more counts support this clonotype. The chain is built from TRBV12-3 or TRBV12-4 and TRBJ1-6; possible D gene TRBD1, 5 bases. Trimming took off 5 bases at V and 7 bases at J, with 12 bases between the two ends. CDR3 size: 14 residues. For the CDR3, the DNA is TGTGCCAGCAGTCTCGGGACGGTAAATTCACCCCTCCACTTT. Translated, it gives CASSLGTVNSPLHF.

This clonotype was recorded many times. The chain employs TRBV28 and TRBJ1-4, with D perhaps matching TRBD1 (5 bases). Trimming cost V 5 bases and J 8 bases, with 18 bases left between them. Germline assignment: CDR1 MDHEN and CDR2 SYDVKM. The CDR3 length is 15 residues. CDR3 DNA: TGTGCCAGCAGTGCGTCCAGGGTCTATCAAGAAAAACTGTTTTTT. This gives the protein CASSASRVYQEKLFF.

Only a few counts were recorded for this clonotype. The genes are TRBV14 and TRBJ2-7; 8 bases fit TRBD2. Germline V gene data show CDR1 as SGHDN and CDR2 as FVKESK. The length of the CDR3 is 17 residues. Trimming took 4 bases from V and 3 from J; bases not matched to a gene: 14. As DNA, the CDR3 is TGTGCCAGCAGCCCCCTTGGGGTTTGGCGGGAGGTCTACGAGCAGTACTTC. This gives the protein CASSPLGVWREVYEQYF.

About this clonotype itself: It may be a read error: a sequence one base away is much more abundant. The CDR3 carries no conserved terminal phenylalanine or tryptophan, so it likely arises from a read error. The CDR3 sequence: CASSAVRNEQFS. CDR3 sequence (DNA): TGTGCCAGCAGCGCGGTACGTAATGAGCAGTTCTCC. The chain is built from TRBV3-1 and TRBJ2-1, with unresolved D. There are 12 residues in the CDR3. Germline loops: CDR1 LGHDT, CDR2 YNNKEL (reference sequence). V was clipped by 5 bases and J by 7 bases, with 9 bases between them.

V gene TRBV28 combines with J gene TRBJ2-5, with TRBD1 matching over 11 bases. Trimming took 4 bases from V and 5 from J; bases not matched to a gene: 6. Germline assignment: CDR1 MDHEN and CDR2 SYDVKM. This CDR3 comprises 15 residues. This CDR3 is CASSSRGQGDETQYF. The CDR3 DNA sequence: TGTGCCAGCAGTTCCCGGGGACAGGGGGACGAGACCCAGTACTTC.

This clonotype showed up many times. The rearrangement links TRBV12-3 or TRBV12-4 to TRBJ1-1, with D perhaps matching TRBD1 (6 bases). V shed 5 bases and J shed 4 bases, with 11 bases lying between them. There are 13 residues in the CDR3. CDR3 nucleotide sequence: TGTGCCAGCAGTCAGGGGCGAATCACTGAAGCTTTCTTT. This translates into CASSQGRITEAFF.

This clonotype was observed at least ten times. The CDR3 coding sequence is TGTGCCACCAGTCCCGAGGGTTCGGCAAGAAACACTGAAGCTTTCTTT. As protein: CATSPEGSARNTEAFF. The chain has TRBV24-1 and TRBJ1-1; D gene ambiguous. The CDR3 covers 16 residues. Trimming removed 6 bases from V and 2 bases from J, with 18 bases in between. Germline V gene data show CDR1 as KGHDR and CDR2 as SFDVKD.

Comment on this clonotype: Being one base from a much bigger clone, this may be a read error. The V and J genes are TRBV30 and TRBJ1-5; 9 bases align to TRBD1. This CDR3 region has 15 residues. CDR1 is GTSNPN, CDR2 SVGIG, per germline (reference sequence). The CDR3 spells CGWSWGQGGGQPQHF. The CDR3 DNA reads as TGTGGCTGGAGTTGGGGACAGGGAGGCGGTCAGCCCCAGCATTTT.

This clonotype came up many times. The CDR3 spells CAWSQGDTQYF. CDR3 nucleotides: TGTGCCTGGAGCCAGGGGGATACGCAGTATTTT. The chain is built from TRBV30 and TRBJ2-3; maybe TRBD1 (6 bases). Germline assignment: CDR1 GTSNPN and CDR2 SVGIG (reference sequence). This CDR3 spans 11 amino acids. Trimming cost V 3 bases and J 6 bases, with 7 bases left between them. The full variable domain, with the rest looked up from reference TRBV30 and TRBJ2-3, is SQTIHQWPATLVQPVGSPLSLECTVEGTSNPNLYWYRQAAGRGLQLLFYSVGIGQISSEVPQNLSASRPQDRQFILSSKKLLLSDSGFYLCAWSQGDTQYFGPGTRLTVL.

The chain joins TRBV10-2 to TRBJ2-2, with D possibly TRBD2 on 5 matching bases. The CDR3 length is 13 residues. Deletions cut 8 bases from V and 6 bases from J, with 13 bases between. In germline, CDR1 is WSHSY, CDR2 SAAADI. This chain's CDR3 is CASDGVGSGELFF. In DNA, the CDR3 is TGCGCCAGCGACGGGGTTGGGTCCGGGGAGCTGTTTTTT.

At least ten counts were recorded for this clonotype. The V call is TRBV2, the J call TRBJ2-2, with TRBD2 matching 11 bases. Trimming took 6 bases from V and 0 from J; bases not matched to a gene: 12. Looked up from germline, CDR1 is SNHLY and CDR2 is FYNNEI. This CDR3 is built from 19 residues. In DNA form, the CDR3 reads TGTGCCAGCAGCGCCTCCGGGACTAGCGGCTACGCGAACACCGGGGAGCTGTTTTTT. Its translation: CASSASGTSGYANTGELFF.

This clonotype was observed a handful of times. The V and J genes are TRBV9 and TRBJ1-4; no definite D call. Looked up from germline, CDR1 is SGDLS and CDR2 is YYNGEE. This CDR3 comprises 12 residues. V was cut by 0 bases and J by 8 bases, with 5 bases left in between. The CDR3 region is CASSVGEEKLFF. The CDR3 DNA follows: TGTGCCAGCAGCGTAGGAGAAGAAAAACTGTTTTTT.

This clonotype has ten or more counts. The rearrangement joins TRBV5-1 to TRBJ1-6; D is undetermined. The CDR3 is 14 residues long. The germline V gene has CDR1 SGHRS and CDR2 YFSETQ. Between the trimmed V and J ends, which lost 0 bases and 9 bases, there was a span of 10 bases. CDR3 coding DNA: TGCGCCAGCAGCTTGGCCGGACGGGGTTCACCCCTCCACTTT. It specifies CASSLAGRGSPLHF. Variable domain in full (rest from reference TRBV5-1 and TRBJ1-6): KAGVTQTPRYLIKTRGQQVTLSCSPISGHRSVSWYQQTPGQGLQFLFEYFSETQRNKGNFPGRFSGRQFSNSRSEMNVSTLELGDSALYLCASSLAGRGSPLHFGNGTRLTVT.

This clonotype came up many times. J is TRBJ2-5 and V is TRBV6-1; the D gene is possibly TRBD2 (5 bases). Germline V gene sequence: CDR1 MNHNS, CDR2 SASEGT. The V end was cut by 6 bases, the J end by 2 bases, with 7 bases between. This CDR3 is built from 12 residues. Here the CDR3 reads CASSRGQETQYF. The CDR3 nucleotides read TGTGCCAGCAGCCGGGGTCAAGAGACCCAGTACTTC.

In the case of this clonotype: This is likely an artifact of a read error, given a far larger clone one base away. This chain uses TRBV11-1 with TRBJ1-2, with a tentative D call TRBD1 (5 bases). The germline gives CDR1 SGHAT, CDR2 FQDESV (reference sequence). CDR3 length equals 11 residues. The ends were cut back, 5 bases at V and 6 bases at J, with 7 bases in the middle. The DNA of the CDR3 is TGTGCCAGCAGCGTAGGGGATGGCTACACCTTC. Its translation: CASSVGDGYTF.

This clonotype was recorded once. The V call is TRBV4-1, the J call TRBJ1-1, with a tentative D call TRBD1 (5 bases). The germline V gene encodes CDR1 MGHRA and CDR2 YSYEKL. The CDR3 is made up of 15 amino acids. V shed 1 base and J shed 8 bases, with 17 bases lying between them. CDR3 sequence: CASSQGPRARGEAFF. The CDR3 DNA sequence: TGCGCCAGCAGCCAAGGGCCTCGGGCCCGGGGGGAAGCTTTCTTT.

On this clonotype itself: This may be a read error: a much more frequent sequence differs by one nucleotide. The final CDR3 position lacks the conserved phenylalanine or tryptophan, pointing to a likely read error. The chain has TRBV28 and TRBJ1-5, with a possible D match to TRBD1 (5 bases). V gave up 7 bases and J gave up 5 bases, with 9 bases separating them. This CDR3 spans 12 amino acids. Germline CDR1 MDHEN, CDR2 SYDVKM. CDR3 nucleotide sequence: TGTGCCAGCATAACAGGCCATCAGCCCCAGCATCTT. Translation gives CASITGHQPQHL.

This clonotype has ten or more counts. The V and J genes are TRBV4-1 and TRBJ2-7, with 8 bases fitting TRBD2. The germline gives CDR1 MGHRA, CDR2 YSYEKL. The CDR3 spans 15 residues. The V segment lost 3 bases and the J segment 1 base; nucleotides outside the gene matches: 5. The CDR3 region has the DNA TGCGCCAGCAGCCAGAAGGGACTAGAATCCTACGAGCAGTACTTC. Translated: CASSQKGLESYEQYF.

The table lists this clonotype with many counts. Because the CDR3 is missing its conserved closing phenylalanine or tryptophan, this is likely a read error. The CDR3: CASSAPGQGPNQPQHL. The CDR3, as DNA: TGTGCCAGCAGCGCTCCGGGACAGGGCCCCAATCAGCCCCAGCATCTT. The gene calls are TRBV28 and TRBJ1-5; 9 bases agree with TRBD1. V lost 6 bases to trimming and J lost 3 bases; unmatched junction nucleotides: 9. Germline lookup yields CDR1 MDHEN and CDR2 SYDVKM. The CDR3 contains 16 residues.

The chain is built from TRBV6-9 and TRBJ1-5, with D possibly TRBD1 on 5 matching bases. Trimming shortened V by 2 bases and J by 3 bases, and 8 bases separated the two germline ends. The germline gives CDR1 MNHGY, CDR2 SVAAGI. The CDR3 has 14 amino acids. CDR3 residues: CASSYQGVNQPQHF. The DNA for the CDR3 is TGTGCCAGCAGTTATCAGGGCGTCAATCAGCCCCAGCATTTT.

This clonotype was counted many times. V and J are TRBV13 and TRBJ2-3, with 15 bases matching TRBD2. Looked up from germline, CDR1 is PRHDT and CDR2 is FYEKMQ (reference sequence). Unmatched junction bases numbered 12, after V lost 5 bases and J lost 3 bases. The CDR3 is 19 amino acids. Here the CDR3 DNA reads TGTGCCAGCAGCAAGCGGACTAGCGGGAGGGCCGGGGGGACAGATACGCAGTATTTT. Amino acids: CASSKRTSGRAGGTDTQYF.

In this sample, this clonotype turned up many times. V gene TRBV27 combines with J gene TRBJ2-5; TRBD2 is a possible D gene (6 bases). The CDR3 sequence is 16 residues long. Trimming took off 2 bases at V and 2 bases at J, with 15 bases between the two ends. Germline CDR1 reads MNHEY; CDR2 reads SMNVEV (reference sequence). Here the CDR3 DNA reads TGTGCCAGCAGTTTACGCGGGGAACTCTTACAAGAGACCCAGTACTTC. It encodes CASSLRGELLQETQYF.

There are many counts of this clonotype. The DNA for the CDR3 is TGTGCCAGCAGTCGGGTCCTGGGACTAGCGACTGACAGCACAGATACGCAGTATTTT. It specifies CASSRVLGLATDSTDTQYF. The chain links TRBV4-2 to TRBJ2-3, with TRBD2 matching over 10 bases. Losses at the gene ends were 6 bases for V and 0 bases for J; bases not matched to a gene: 15. Germline V CDR1 and CDR2: LGHNA, YNFKEQ. This CDR3 has 19 amino acids.

This clonotype was seen at least ten times. The chain employs TRBV18 and TRBJ2-7; 7 bases agree with TRBD2. The junction had 6 bases not matched to a gene; V was cut back by 3 bases and J by 4 bases. The length of the CDR3 is 14 residues. Germline-derived CDR1 and CDR2 are KGHSH and LQKENI. CDR3 bases: TGTGCCAGCTCACCGGGAAGCGGGACTTACGAGCAGTACTTC. Translating gives CASSPGSGTYEQYF.